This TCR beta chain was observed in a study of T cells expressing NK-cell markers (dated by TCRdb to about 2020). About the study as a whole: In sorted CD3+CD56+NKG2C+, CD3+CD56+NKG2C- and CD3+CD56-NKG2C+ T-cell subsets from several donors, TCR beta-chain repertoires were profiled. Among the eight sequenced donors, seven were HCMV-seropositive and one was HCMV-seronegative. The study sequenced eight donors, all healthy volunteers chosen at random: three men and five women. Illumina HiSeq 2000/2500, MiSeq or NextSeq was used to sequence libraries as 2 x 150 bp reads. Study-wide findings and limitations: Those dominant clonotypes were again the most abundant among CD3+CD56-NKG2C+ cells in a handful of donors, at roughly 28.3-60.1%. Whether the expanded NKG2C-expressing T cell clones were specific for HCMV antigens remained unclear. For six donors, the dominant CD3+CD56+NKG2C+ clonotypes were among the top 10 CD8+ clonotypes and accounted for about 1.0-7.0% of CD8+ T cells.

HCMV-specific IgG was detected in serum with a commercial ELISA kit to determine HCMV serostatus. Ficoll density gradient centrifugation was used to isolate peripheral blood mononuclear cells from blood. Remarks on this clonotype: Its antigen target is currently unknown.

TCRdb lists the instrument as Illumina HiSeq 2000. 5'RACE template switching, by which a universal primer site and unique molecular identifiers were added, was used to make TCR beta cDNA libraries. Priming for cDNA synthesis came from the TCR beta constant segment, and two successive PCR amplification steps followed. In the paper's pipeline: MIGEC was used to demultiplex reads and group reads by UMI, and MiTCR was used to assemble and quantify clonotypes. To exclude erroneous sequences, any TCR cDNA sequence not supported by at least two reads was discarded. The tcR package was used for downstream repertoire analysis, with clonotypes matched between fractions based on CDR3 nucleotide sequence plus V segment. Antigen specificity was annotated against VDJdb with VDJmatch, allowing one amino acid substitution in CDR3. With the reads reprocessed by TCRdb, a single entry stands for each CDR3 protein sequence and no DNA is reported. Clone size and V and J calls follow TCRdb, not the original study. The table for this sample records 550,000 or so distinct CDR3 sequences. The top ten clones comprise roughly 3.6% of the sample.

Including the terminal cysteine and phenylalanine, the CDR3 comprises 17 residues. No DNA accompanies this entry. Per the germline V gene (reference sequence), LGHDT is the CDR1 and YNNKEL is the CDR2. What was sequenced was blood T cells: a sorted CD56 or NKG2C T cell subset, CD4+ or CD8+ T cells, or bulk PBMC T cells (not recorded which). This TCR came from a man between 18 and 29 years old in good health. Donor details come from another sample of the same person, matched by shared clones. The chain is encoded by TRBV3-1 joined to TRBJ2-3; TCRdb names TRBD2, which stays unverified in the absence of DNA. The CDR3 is CASSLDSRAGGGDTQYF.